The clone carrying this T cell receptor beta chain has a count of ten or more. Its cognate antigen is unknown. The data are from a study of identical twins. General study findings and limits: Models predicted less out-of-frame TCR alpha sharing in monozygotic twins than was found.

Addition of a universal primer site occurred through template switching, and cDNA carried unique molecular identifiers. TCRdb redid the calling of the 5' RACE reads with MiXCR, one entry per CDR3 protein. The sample consists of around 510,000 distinct CDR3 sequences, approximately 15% of them appearing once. Germline loops: CDR1 MNHEY, CDR2 SMNVEV (reference sequence). The CDR3 loop spans 13 amino acids. V lost 6 bases, J lost 6 bases, and 15 bases lay in between. This sample also appeared in a second study, on yellow fever vaccine responses in identical twins.

This receptor was obtained from a woman between 18 and 29 years old in good health. The V and J genes are TRBV27 and TRBJ2-7, with D perhaps being TRBD1 or TRBD2 (5 bases each). Sequencing used CD4+ T cells sorted from blood. The CDR3 here is CASSFGGWGEQYF. The CDR3 DNA sequence: TGTGCCAGCAGCTTTGGGGGATGGGGCGAGCAGTACTTC.